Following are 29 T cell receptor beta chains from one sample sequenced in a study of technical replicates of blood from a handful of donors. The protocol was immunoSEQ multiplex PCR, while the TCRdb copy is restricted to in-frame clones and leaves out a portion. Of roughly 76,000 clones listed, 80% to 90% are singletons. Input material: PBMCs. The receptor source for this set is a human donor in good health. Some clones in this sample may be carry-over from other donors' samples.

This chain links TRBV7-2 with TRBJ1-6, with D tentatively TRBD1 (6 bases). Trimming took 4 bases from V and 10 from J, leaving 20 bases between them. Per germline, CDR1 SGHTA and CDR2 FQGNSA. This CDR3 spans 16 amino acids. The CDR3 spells CASSSLSGARGSPLHF. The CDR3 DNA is TGTGCCAGCAGCTCACTCTCAGGGGCGCGAGGCTCACCCCTCCACTTT.

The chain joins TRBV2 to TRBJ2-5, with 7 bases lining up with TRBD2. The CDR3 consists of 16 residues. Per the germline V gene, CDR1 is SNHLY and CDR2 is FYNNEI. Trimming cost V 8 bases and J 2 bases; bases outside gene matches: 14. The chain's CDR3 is CASRYKSLAEQETQYF. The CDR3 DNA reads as TGTGCCAGCCGCTATAAGAGCCTAGCGGAACAAGAGACCCAGTACTTC.

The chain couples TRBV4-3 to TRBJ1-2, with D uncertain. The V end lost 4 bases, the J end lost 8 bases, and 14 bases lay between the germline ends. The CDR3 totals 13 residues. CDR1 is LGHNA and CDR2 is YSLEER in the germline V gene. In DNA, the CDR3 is TGCGCCAGCAGCCCTAAGCAGGCCCTGGGCTACACCTTC. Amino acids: CASSPKQALGYTF.

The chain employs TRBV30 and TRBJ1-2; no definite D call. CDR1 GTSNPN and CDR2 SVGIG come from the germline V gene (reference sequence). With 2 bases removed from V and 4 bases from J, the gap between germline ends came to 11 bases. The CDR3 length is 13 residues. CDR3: CAWSLNSRYGYTF. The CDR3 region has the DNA TGTGCCTGGAGTCTAAATTCGCGCTATGGCTACACCTTC. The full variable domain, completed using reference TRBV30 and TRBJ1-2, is SQTIHQWPATLVQPVGSPLSLECTVEGTSNPNLYWYRQAAGRGLQLLFYSVGIGQISSEVPQNLSASRPQDRQFILSSKKLLLSDSGFYLCAWSLNSRYGYTFGSGTRLTVV.

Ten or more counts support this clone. This chain's CDR3 is CASSGTGGNTIYF. Written as DNA, the CDR3 is TGTGCCAGTAGTGGGACAGGGGGAAACACCATATATTTT. The gene calls are TRBV19 and TRBJ1-3, with 9 bases identical to TRBD1. Germline CDR1 LNHDA, CDR2 SQIVND (reference sequence). Losses at the gene ends were 5 bases for V and 4 bases for J; bases not matched to a gene: 0. The CDR3 is 13 residues long.

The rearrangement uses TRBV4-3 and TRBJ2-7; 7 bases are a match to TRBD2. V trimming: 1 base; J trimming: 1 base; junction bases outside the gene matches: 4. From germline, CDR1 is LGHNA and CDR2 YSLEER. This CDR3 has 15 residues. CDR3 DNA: TGCGCCAGCAGCCAAGTCCTAGCGGAATCCTACGAGCAGTACTTC. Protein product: CASSQVLAESYEQYF.

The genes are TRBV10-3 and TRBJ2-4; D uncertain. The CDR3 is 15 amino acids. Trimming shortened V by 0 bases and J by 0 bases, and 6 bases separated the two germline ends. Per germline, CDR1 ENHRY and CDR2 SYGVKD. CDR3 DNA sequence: TGTGCCATCAGTGAGTCCATCGGAGCCAAAAACATTCAGTACTTC. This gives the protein CAISESIGAKNIQYF.

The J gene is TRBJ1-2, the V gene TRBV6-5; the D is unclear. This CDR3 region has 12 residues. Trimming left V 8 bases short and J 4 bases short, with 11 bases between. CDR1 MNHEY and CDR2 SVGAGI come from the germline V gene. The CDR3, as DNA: TGTGCCAGCGGTGGTCGAGGCTATGGCTACACCTTC. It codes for CASGGRGYGYTF.

In DNA, the CDR3 is TGTGCCAGCAGCCCGGGACTAGCGAAATACGAGCAGTACTTC. Amino acids: CASSPGLAKYEQYF. The rearrangement joins TRBV7-2 to TRBJ2-7, with 10 bases aligning to TRBD2. J lost 4 bases, V lost 5 bases, and 5 bases had no gene match. This CDR3 comprises 14 residues. The germline CDR1 and CDR2 sequences are SGHTA and FQGNSA.

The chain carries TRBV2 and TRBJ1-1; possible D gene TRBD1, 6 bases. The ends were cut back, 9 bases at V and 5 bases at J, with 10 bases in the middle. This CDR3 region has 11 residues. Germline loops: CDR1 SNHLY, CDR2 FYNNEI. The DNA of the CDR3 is TGTGCCAGAACAGGGATAACTGAAGCTTTCTTT. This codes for CARTGITEAFF. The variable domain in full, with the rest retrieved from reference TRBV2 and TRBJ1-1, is EPEVTQTPSHQVTQMGQEVILRCVPISNHLYFYWYRQILGQKVEFLVSFYNNEISEKSEIFDDQFSVERPDGSNFTLKIRSTKLEDSAMYFCARTGITEAFFGQGTRLTVV.

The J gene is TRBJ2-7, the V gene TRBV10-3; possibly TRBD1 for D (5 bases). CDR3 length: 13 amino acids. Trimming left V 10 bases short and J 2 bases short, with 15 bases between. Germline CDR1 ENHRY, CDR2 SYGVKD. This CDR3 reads CATKGQGTYEQYF. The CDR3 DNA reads TGTGCCACAAAGGGCCAGGGAACCTACGAGCAGTACTTC.

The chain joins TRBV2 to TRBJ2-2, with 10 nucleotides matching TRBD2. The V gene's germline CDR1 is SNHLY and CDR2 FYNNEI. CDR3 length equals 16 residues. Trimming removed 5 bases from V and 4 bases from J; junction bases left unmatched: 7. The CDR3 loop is CASSYPSGGATGELFF. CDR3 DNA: TGTGCCAGCAGTTACCCCAGCGGGGGGGCCACCGGGGAGCTGTTTTTT.

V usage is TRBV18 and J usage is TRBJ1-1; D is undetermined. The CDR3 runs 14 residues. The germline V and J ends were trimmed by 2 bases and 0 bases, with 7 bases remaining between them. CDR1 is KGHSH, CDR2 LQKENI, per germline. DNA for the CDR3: TGTGCCAGCTCACCAAACAGTTTGAACACTGAAGCTTTCTTT. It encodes CASSPNSLNTEAFF.

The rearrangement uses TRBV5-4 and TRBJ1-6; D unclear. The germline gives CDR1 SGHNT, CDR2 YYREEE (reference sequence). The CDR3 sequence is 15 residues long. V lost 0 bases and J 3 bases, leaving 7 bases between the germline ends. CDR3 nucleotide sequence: TGTGCCAGCAGCTTGGGCCACTACTATAATTCACCCCTCCACTTT. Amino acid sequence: CASSLGHYYNSPLHF.

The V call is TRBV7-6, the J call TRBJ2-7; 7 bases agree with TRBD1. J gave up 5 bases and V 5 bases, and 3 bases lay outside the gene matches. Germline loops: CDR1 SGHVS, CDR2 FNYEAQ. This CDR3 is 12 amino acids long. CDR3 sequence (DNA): TGTGCCAGCAGCCCCACAGGGGACGAGCAGTACTTC. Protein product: CASSPTGDEQYF. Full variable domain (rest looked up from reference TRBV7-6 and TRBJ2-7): GAGVSQSPRYKVTKRGQDVALRCDPISGHVSLYWYRQALGQGPEFLTYFNYEAQQDKSGLPNDRFSAERPEGSISTLTIQRTEQRDSAMYRCASSPTGDEQYFGPGTRLTVT.

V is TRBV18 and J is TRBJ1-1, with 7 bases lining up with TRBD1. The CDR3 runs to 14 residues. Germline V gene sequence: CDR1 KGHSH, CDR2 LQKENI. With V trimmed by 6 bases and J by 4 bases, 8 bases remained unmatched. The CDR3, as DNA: TGTGCCAGCTCGCAAACAGGGGTGAGCACTGAAGCTTTCTTT. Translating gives CASSQTGVSTEAFF.

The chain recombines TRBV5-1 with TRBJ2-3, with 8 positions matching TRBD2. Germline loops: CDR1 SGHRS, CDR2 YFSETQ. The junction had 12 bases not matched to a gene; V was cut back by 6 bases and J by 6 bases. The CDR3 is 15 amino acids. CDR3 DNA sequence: TGCGCCAGCACCGAGCGGGGGTACCGCGGGGATACGCAGTATTTT. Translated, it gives CASTERGYRGDTQYF.

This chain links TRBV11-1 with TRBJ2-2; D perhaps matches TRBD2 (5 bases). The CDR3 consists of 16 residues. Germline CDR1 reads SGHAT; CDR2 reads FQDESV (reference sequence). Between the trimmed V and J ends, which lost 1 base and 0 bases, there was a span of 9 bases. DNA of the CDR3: TGTGCCAGCAGCTTAGGTTACGGGGCGAACACCGGGGAGCTGTTTTTT. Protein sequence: CASSLGYGANTGELFF.

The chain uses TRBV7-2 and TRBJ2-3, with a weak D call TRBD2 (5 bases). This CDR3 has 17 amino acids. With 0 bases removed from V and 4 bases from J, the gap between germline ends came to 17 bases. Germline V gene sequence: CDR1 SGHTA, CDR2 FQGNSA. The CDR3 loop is CASSLARTGSGSDTQYF. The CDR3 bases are TGTGCCAGCAGCTTAGCGAGGACGGGGTCTGGGTCAGATACGCAGTATTTT.

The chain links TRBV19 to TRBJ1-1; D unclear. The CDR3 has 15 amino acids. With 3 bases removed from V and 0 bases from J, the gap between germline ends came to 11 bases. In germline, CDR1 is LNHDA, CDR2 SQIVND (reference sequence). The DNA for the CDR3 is TGTGCCAGTAGTATTCGGATGAGGGTGAACACTGAAGCTTTCTTT. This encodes CASSIRMRVNTEAFF.

This CDR3 is CASSDWDRRTEAFF. Here the CDR3 DNA reads TGCGCCAGCAGTGACTGGGATCGGAGGACTGAAGCTTTCTTT. The chain recombines TRBV10-1 with TRBJ1-1; no clear D. Trimming took off 3 bases at V and 5 bases at J, with 13 bases between the two ends. Germline V gene data show CDR1 as WNHNN and CDR2 as SYGVQD (reference sequence). The CDR3 runs 14 residues.

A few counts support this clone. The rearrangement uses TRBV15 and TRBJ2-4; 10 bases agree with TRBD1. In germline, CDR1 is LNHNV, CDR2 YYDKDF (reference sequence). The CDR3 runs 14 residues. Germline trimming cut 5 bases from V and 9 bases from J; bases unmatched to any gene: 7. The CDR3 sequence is CATSPGTGEGIQYF. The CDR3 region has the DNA TGTGCCACCAGCCCAGGGACAGGGGAGGGCATTCAGTACTTC.

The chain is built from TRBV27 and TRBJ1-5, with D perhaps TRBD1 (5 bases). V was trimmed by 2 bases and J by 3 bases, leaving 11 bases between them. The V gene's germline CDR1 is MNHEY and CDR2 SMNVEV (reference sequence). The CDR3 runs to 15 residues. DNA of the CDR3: TGTGCCAGCAGTTTAGGTTCAGGGTTCAATCAGCCCCAGCATTTT. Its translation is CASSLGSGFNQPQHF.

The CDR3 DNA is TGTGCCTGGAGTGTATTTTGGCTAGCGGGTAATCTGCCCTACTACAATGAGCAGTTCTTC. Translation: CAWSVFWLAGNLPYYNEQFF. The genes are TRBV30 and TRBJ2-1; TRBD2 matches at 8 bases. J gave up 3 bases and V 0 bases, and 19 bases lay outside the gene matches. The CDR3 extends over 20 amino acids. Germline V gene data show CDR1 as GTSNPN and CDR2 as SVGIG (reference sequence).

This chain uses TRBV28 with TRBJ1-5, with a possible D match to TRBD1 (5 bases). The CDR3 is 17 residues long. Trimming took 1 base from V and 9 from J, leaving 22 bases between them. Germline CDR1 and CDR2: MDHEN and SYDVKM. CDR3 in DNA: TGTGCCAGCAGTTTATTCAGGGTACGGGACTCCCGCGTGCCCCAGCATTTT. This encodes CASSLFRVRDSRVPQHF. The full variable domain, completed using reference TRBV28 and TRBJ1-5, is DVKVTQSSRYLVKRTGEKVFLECVQDMDHENMFWYRQDPGLGLRLIYFSYDVKMKEKGDIPEGYSVSREKKERFSLILESASTNQTSMYLCASSLFRVRDSRVPQHFGDGTRLSIL.

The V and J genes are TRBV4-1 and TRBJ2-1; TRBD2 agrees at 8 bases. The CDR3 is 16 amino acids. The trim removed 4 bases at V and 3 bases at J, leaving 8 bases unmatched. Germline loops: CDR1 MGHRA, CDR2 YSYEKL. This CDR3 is CASSRSGLADYNEQFF. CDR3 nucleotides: TGCGCCAGCAGCCGTTCCGGACTAGCTGACTACAATGAGCAGTTCTTC.

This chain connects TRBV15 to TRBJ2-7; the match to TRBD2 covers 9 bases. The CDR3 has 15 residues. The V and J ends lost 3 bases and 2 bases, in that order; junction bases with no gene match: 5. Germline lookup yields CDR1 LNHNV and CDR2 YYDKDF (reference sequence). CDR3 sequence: CATSSSGSVTYEQYF. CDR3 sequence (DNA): TGTGCCACCAGCAGTAGCGGGAGTGTGACCTACGAGCAGTACTTC.

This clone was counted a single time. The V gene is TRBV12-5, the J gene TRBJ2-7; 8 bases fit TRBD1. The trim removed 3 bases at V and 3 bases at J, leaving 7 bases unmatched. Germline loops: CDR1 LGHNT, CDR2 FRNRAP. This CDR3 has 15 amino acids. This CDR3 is CASGLFSTGDYEQYF. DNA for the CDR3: TGTGCTAGTGGTTTATTTTCGACAGGGGACTACGAGCAGTACTTC.

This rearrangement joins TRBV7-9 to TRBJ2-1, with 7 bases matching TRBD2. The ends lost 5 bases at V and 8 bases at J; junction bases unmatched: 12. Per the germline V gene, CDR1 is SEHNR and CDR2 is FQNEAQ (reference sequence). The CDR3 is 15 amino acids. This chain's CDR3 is CASSGTSGGSDEQFF. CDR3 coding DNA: TGTGCCAGCAGCGGGACTTCTGGCGGGAGCGATGAGCAGTTCTTC.